Shown below are 24 T cell receptor beta chains from a single sample sequenced in a study of T-cell memory formation after mild COVID-19. TCRdb used MiXCR to reprocess the 5' RACE reads, holding one entry per CDR3 protein. Seen here are around 340,000 distinct CDR3 sequences, roughly an eighth observed once, and the top ten hold 22%. The sample was PBMCs or a T cell subset sorted from them (not recorded which). Receptors were obtained from a young man who had mild COVID-19 (a few samples of this study predate the infection). Cell type and time point are not known.

This clonotype appeared a few times. The chain couples TRBV7-2 to TRBJ2-1; D is possibly TRBD2 (6 bases). The V gene lost 2 bases and the J gene lost 5 bases, with 19 bases spanning the gap. This CDR3 has 17 residues. Germline V gives CDR1 SGHTA, CDR2 FQGNSA. CDR3 loop: CASSLFLGGKVNNEQFF. In nucleotides, the CDR3 is TGTGCCAGCAGCTTATTTCTTGGGGGGAAAGTAAACAATGAGCAGTTCTTC.

This clonotype came up a few times. This sequence joins TRBV7-2 and TRBJ2-1; D gene uncertain. The CDR3 is 14 amino acids. Deletions cut 4 bases from V and 3 bases from J, with 10 bases between. Germline lookup yields CDR1 SGHTA and CDR2 FQGNSA. The CDR3 is CASSWASGYNEQFF. CDR3 bases: TGTGCCAGCAGCTGGGCCTCGGGCTACAATGAGCAGTTCTTC.

This clonotype was seen a few times. The genes are TRBV2 and TRBJ2-7; D gene uncertain. The CDR3 has 11 amino acids. From germline, CDR1 is SNHLY and CDR2 FYNNEI. V was shortened by 6 bases and J by 7 bases, with 10 bases between the two germline ends. The CDR3 bases are TGTGCCAGCAGCCCCATTCAAGAGCAGTACTTC. This translates into CASSPIQEQYF.

The rearrangement uses TRBV23-1 and TRBJ1-5, with D hard to call. TRBV23-1 is an ORF, and what it does is uncertain. The CDR3 has 11 amino acids. V gave up 4 bases and J gave up 10 bases, with 8 bases separating them. The CDR3 DNA follows: TGCGCCAGCAGTCGTCCTTGTCCCCAGCATTTT. This translates into CASSRPCPQHF.

This clonotype came up a few times. The germline gene is not matched at one end of the junction; a read error may be the cause. The genes are TRBV12-3 or TRBV12-4 and TRBJ1-3; 9 nucleotides match TRBD1. CDR3 length: 17 residues. CDR3 nucleotides: TGTGCCAGCAGATCCGGGACAGGGACCCGCTCTGGAAACATCATATATTTT. Translating it yields CASRSGTGTRSGNIIYF.

This chain links TRBV24-1 with TRBJ2-1; 12 nucleotides match TRBD2. J lost 8 bases, V lost 2 bases, and 3 bases had no gene match. CDR3 length: 15 residues. Looked up from germline, CDR1 is KGHDR and CDR2 is SFDVKD. The CDR3 is CATSDSTSGGDEQFF. The CDR3 nucleotides are TGTGCCACCAGTGATTCGACTAGCGGGGGTGATGAGCAGTTCTTC.

This clonotype was found a few times. CDR3 residues: CASSPLQEMNTGELFF. CDR3 DNA sequence: TGTGCCAGCAGCCCGCTGCAGGAGATGAACACCGGGGAGCTGTTTTTT. V usage is TRBV14 and J usage is TRBJ2-2; D is unclear. With 4 bases removed from V and 1 base from J, the gap between germline ends came to 13 bases. The CDR3 runs to 16 residues. Germline values: CDR1 SGHDN, CDR2 FVKESK.

This clonotype was picked up a small number of times. The DNA of the CDR3 is TGTGCCAGCCGGACTAGCGGGGGATCAAGGGCCGGGGAGCTGTTTTTT. This gives the protein CASRTSGGSRAGELFF. The chain carries TRBV6-1 and TRBJ2-2; TRBD2 agrees at 13 bases. The V gene end was trimmed by 8 bases and the J gene end by 6 bases; junction bases not matched to a gene: 9. Germline V gene data show CDR1 as MNHNS and CDR2 as SASEGT. The CDR3 extends over 16 amino acids.

This clonotype was seen a handful of times. The chain combines TRBV6-5 with TRBJ2-4; possibly TRBD1 for D (6 bases). Trimming removed 6 bases at V and 2 bases at J, with 14 bases between. The CDR3 has 15 amino acids. Per the germline V gene, CDR1 is MNHEY and CDR2 is SVGAGI. The CDR3 here is CASRTNDRTKNIQYF. The CDR3 DNA reads as TGTGCCAGCAGGACCAATGACAGGACCAAAAACATTCAGTACTTC.

This chain links TRBV5-1 with TRBJ2-5, with D hard to call. The V gene's germline CDR1 is SGHRS and CDR2 YFSETQ. V was shortened by 5 bases and J by 1 base, with 12 bases between the two germline ends. The length of the CDR3 is 14 residues. The CDR3: CASRGISSQETQYF. CDR3 bases: TGCGCCAGCAGAGGAATCTCCTCCCAAGAGACCCAGTACTTC.

The V call is TRBV5-6, the J call TRBJ2-7; 8 positions match TRBD1. The CDR3 totals 15 residues. Germline values: CDR1 SGHDT, CDR2 YYEEEE. V was clipped by 0 bases and J by 4 bases; unmatched bases: 6. The CDR3 region has the DNA TGTGCCAGCAGCTTGGGACAGGGGATCCGATACGAGCAGTACGTC. Translating it yields CASSLGQGIRYEQYV.

This clonotype was observed a few times. The chain couples TRBV5-1 to TRBJ2-3, with TRBD2 matching over 8 bases. The CDR3 is made up of 16 amino acids. Trimming cost V 0 bases and J 6 bases; bases outside gene matches: 9. CDR1 SGHRS and CDR2 YFSETQ come from the germline V gene. For the CDR3, the DNA is TGCGCCAGCAGCTTGGGTGTTAGCGGGGAGGCGGATACGCAGTATTTT. As protein: CASSLGVSGEADTQYF.

The V call is TRBV7-2, the J call TRBJ2-5; D is possibly TRBD2 (6 bases). This CDR3 is 12 amino acids long. V was trimmed by 7 bases and J by 5 bases, leaving 11 bases between them. CDR1 SGHTA and CDR2 FQGNSA come from the germline V gene. CDR3 in amino acids: CASTLALETQYF. CDR3 nucleotide sequence: TGTGCCAGCACCCTAGCGTTGGAGACCCAGTACTTC.

This clonotype was recorded at least ten times. This chain connects TRBV7-9 to TRBJ1-1; no firm D call. Trimming pared 3 bases from V and 1 base from J, leaving 6 bases between. There are 13 residues in the CDR3. Germline CDR1 is SEHNR and CDR2 is FQNEAQ (reference sequence). CDR3 DNA: TGTGCCAGCAGCTTTAGAGGGAACACTGAAGCTTTCTTT. This sequence encodes CASSFRGNTEAFF.

The chain has TRBV4-3 and TRBJ2-1, with D perhaps TRBD1 or TRBD2 (5 bases each). CDR1 and CDR2 from the germline V gene are LGHNA and YSLEER. The CDR3 contains 15 residues. V lost 1 base to trimming and J lost 2 bases, with 9 bases between them. For the CDR3, the DNA is TGCGCCAGCAGCCAAGTGGGGGACGCCTACAATGAGCAGTTCTTC. This codes for CASSQVGDAYNEQFF.

This clonotype was detected only a few times. The chain combines TRBV3-1 with TRBJ1-6, with TRBD1 as a possible D gene (5 bases). V lost 0 bases to trimming and J lost 7 bases, with 22 bases between them. Germline loops: CDR1 LGHDT, CDR2 YNNKEL (reference sequence). The CDR3 totals 19 residues. The CDR3 DNA follows: TGTGCCAGCAGCCAAGAGGGGGTAATGTACGGAACGTCCAATTCACCCCTCCACTTT. Translation: CASSQEGVMYGTSNSPLHF. The variable domain in full, with the rest retrieved from reference TRBV3-1 and TRBJ1-6, is DTAVSQTPKYLVTQMGNDKSIKCEQNLGHDTMYWYKQDSKKFLKIMFSYNNKELIINETVPNRFSPKSPDKAHLNLHINSLELGDSAVYFCASSQEGVMYGTSNSPLHFGNGTRLTVT.

This clonotype came up a few times. The chain is built from TRBV18 and TRBJ1-6; 7 nucleotides agree with TRBD1. J lost 7 bases, V lost 2 bases, and 5 bases had no gene match. Germline V gives CDR1 KGHSH, CDR2 LQKENI. CDR3 size: 15 residues. In DNA, the CDR3 is TGTGCCAGCTCACCAACAGGGGTGAGGAATTCACCCCTCCACTTT. Protein sequence: CASSPTGVRNSPLHF.

This clonotype was counted between two and nine times. J is TRBJ1-5 and V is TRBV4-1; no definite D call. The CDR3 covers 16 residues. V lost 1 base and J lost 2, with 12 bases in between. The germline CDR1 and CDR2 sequences are MGHRA and YSYEKL. CDR3 region: CASSQVIGGGNQPQHF. The CDR3 nucleotides read TGCGCCAGCAGCCAAGTCATCGGCGGGGGCAATCAGCCCCAGCATTTT.

This chain connects TRBV20-1 to TRBJ2-6; no reliable D call. CDR3 length: 12 residues. The germline V gene encodes CDR1 DFQATT and CDR2 SNEGSKA (reference sequence). Trimming pared 0 bases from V and 14 bases from J, leaving 11 bases between. Here the CDR3 reads CSARETRGLLTF. Here the CDR3 DNA reads TGCAGTGCTAGAGAGACGAGAGGCCTCCTGACTTTC.

The chain joins TRBV5-1 to TRBJ1-6, with TRBD1 matching over 7 bases. The CDR3 is 15 amino acids. V shed 0 bases, J shed 7 bases, and the junction held 4 bases outside the gene matches. In germline, CDR1 is SGHRS, CDR2 YFSETQ. The CDR3 protein is CASSLEGRGNSPLHF. CDR3 sequence (DNA): TGCGCCAGCAGCTTGGAGGGCAGGGGGAATTCACCCCTCCACTTT.

This sequence joins TRBV7-2 and TRBJ2-5; D uncertain. From germline, CDR1 is SGHTA and CDR2 FQGNSA. V gave up 1 base and J gave up 5 bases, with 11 bases separating them. CDR3 length: 14 residues. The CDR3 protein is CASSLGMALETQYF. The CDR3 DNA is TGTGCCAGCAGCTTAGGGATGGCTTTGGAGACCCAGTACTTC.

The chain combines TRBV7-8 with TRBJ2-5, with D perhaps matching TRBD1 or TRBD2 (6 bases each). The CDR3 has 15 amino acids. Germline V gives CDR1 SGHVS, CDR2 FQNEAQ. Trimming took off 2 bases at V and 4 bases at J, with 14 bases between the two ends. The CDR3 protein is CASSLKSGARETQYF. The CDR3 DNA reads TGTGCCAGCAGCTTAAAGTCGGGGGCAAGAGAGACCCAGTACTTC.

The J gene is TRBJ2-1, the V gene TRBV18; a possible D gene is TRBD1 (5 bases). The CDR3 has 13 amino acids. The germline gives CDR1 KGHSH, CDR2 LQKENI. Trimming took 6 bases from V and 8 from J, leaving 14 bases between them. This chain's CDR3 is CASSPMVQDEQFF. The CDR3 DNA follows: TGTGCCAGCTCGCCCATGGTACAGGATGAGCAGTTCTTC. Drawing the rest from reference TRBV18 and TRBJ2-1, the complete variable domain is NAGVMQNPRHLVRRRGQEARLRCSPMKGHSHVYWYRQLPEEGLKFMVYLQKENIIDESGMPKERFSAEFPKEGPSILRIQQVVRGDSAAYFCASSPMVQDEQFFGPGTRLTVL.

This clonotype was counted ten times or more. The V call is TRBV7-2, the J call TRBJ2-7; D is unclear. Trimming took off 3 bases at V and 6 bases at J, with 9 bases between the two ends. The CDR3 runs to 12 residues. CDR1 and CDR2 from the germline V gene are SGHTA and FQGNSA. This CDR3 reads CASSLDGLEQYF. Written as DNA, the CDR3 is TGTGCCAGCAGCTTGGACGGGCTCGAGCAGTACTTC.